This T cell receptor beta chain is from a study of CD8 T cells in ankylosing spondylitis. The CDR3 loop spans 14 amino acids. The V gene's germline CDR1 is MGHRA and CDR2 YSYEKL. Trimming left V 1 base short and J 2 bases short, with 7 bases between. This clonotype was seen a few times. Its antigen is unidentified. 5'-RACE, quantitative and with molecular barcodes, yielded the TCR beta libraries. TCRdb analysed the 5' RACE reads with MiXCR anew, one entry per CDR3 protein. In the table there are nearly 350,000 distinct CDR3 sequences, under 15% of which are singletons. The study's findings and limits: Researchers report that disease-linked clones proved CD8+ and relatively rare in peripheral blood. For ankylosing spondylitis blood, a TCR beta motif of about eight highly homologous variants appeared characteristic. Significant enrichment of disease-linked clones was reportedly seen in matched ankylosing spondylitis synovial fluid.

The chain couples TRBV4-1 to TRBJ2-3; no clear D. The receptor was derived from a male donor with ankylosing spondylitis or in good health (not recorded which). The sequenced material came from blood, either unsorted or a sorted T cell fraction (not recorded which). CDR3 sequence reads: CASSQVLFTDTQYF. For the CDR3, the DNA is TGCGCCAGCAGCCAAGTCCTCTTCACAGATACGCAGTATTTT.